The clone carrying this TCR beta chain came up a few times. These data originate in a study of CD8 T cells in ankylosing spondylitis. The CDR3 spans 15 residues. V shed 7 bases and J shed 2 bases, with 18 bases lying between them. TCR beta libraries were made by quantitative 5'-RACE with molecular barcodes. One entry per CDR3 protein, called by TCRdb with MiXCR from the 5' RACE reads. The data show 250,000 or so distinct CDR3 sequences, 18% seen once. The sequenced material came from blood, either unsorted or a sorted T cell fraction (not recorded which). The origin of this receptor is a male donor with ankylosing spondylitis or in good health (not recorded which). This chain joins TRBV12-3 or TRBV12-4 and TRBJ2-7, with D possibly TRBD1 on 6 matching bases. In DNA, the CDR3 is TGTGCCAGCACTTCATGGACAGCCAACACCTACGAGCAGTACTTC. This translates into CASTSWTANTYEQYF.